Below, 4 T cell receptor beta chains from the same sample are listed, as sequenced in a study of T cells after yellow fever vaccination. TCRdb fed the 5' RACE reads into MiXCR, producing one record per CDR3 protein. This sample carries more than 300,000 distinct CDR3 sequences, around 4.5% of them seen once, and the ten largest clones take approximately 19%. The source material was PBMCs, sampled 15 days after the yellow fever booster vaccination. These receptor sequences come from a man younger than 35 who received the YFV17D yellow fever vaccine.

This clonotype came up many times. The rearrangement joins TRBV5-1 to TRBJ1-1; 8 bases fit TRBD1. V lost 5 bases and J lost 5; bases outside the gene matches: 5. CDR3 length equals 13 residues. Germline V lookup: CDR1 SGHRS, CDR2 YFSETQ. CDR3 DNA sequence: TGCGCCAGCAGGAAAACAGGGGGAACTGAAGCTTTCTTT. It is translated as CASRKTGGTEAFF.

This clonotype was seen many times. The V and J genes are TRBV15 and TRBJ2-7, with D maybe TRBD1 (6 bases). The CDR3 is made up of 14 amino acids. Trimming stripped 4 bases from V and 2 bases from J, with 12 bases between. Germline CDR1 is LNHNV and CDR2 is YYDKDF (reference sequence). As DNA, the CDR3 is TGTGCCACCAGCATTCCAGGGGTGCCCTACGAGCAGTACTTC. This translates into CATSIPGVPYEQYF.

This clonotype showed up many times. This chain joins TRBV6-2 or TRBV6-3 and TRBJ1-5; weak D call: TRBD1 (5 bases). The CDR3 loop spans 13 amino acids. Germline lookup yields CDR1 MNHEY and CDR2 SVGEGT. The V end lost 6 bases, the J end lost 9 bases, and 15 bases lay between the germline ends. CDR3 bases: TGTGCCAGCAGGAATGGGGGATTACTGCCCCAGCATTTT. Protein: CASRNGGLLPQHF.

This clonotype was counted a few times. V usage is TRBV5-4 and J usage is TRBJ2-1; TRBD1 matches 8 bases. Unmatched junction bases numbered 11, after V lost 0 bases and J lost 0 bases. The CDR3 sequence is 19 residues long. Germline V gene lookup returns CDR1 SGHNT and CDR2 YYREEE (reference sequence). In DNA, the CDR3 is TGTGCCAGCAGCTTGGTCCCACAGGGGGTCCTCAGCTCCTACAATGAGCAGTTCTTC. Amino acids: CASSLVPQGVLSSYNEQFF.